Each of the 21 T cell receptor beta chains below was sequenced from the same sample in a study of post-analysis software for immune sequencing data. Findings and limits, study-wide: Patients had higher frequencies than controls of about five TRBV segments, including TRBV5-6, TRBV5-1 and TRBV20-1.

No antigens are known for them. Prepared TCR beta cDNA libraries contained unique molecular identifiers. TCRdb independently ran MiXCR on the PCR reads; one entry per CDR3 protein. Of hundreds of thousands of distinct CDR3 sequences listed, around 50% are singletons. The sample consisted of blood. The receptor set was obtained from a girl between 10 and 17 years old with multiple sclerosis.

This chain connects TRBV6-5 to TRBJ2-1; D may be TRBD1 (6 bases). The CDR3 totals 15 residues. The V gene lost 4 bases and the J gene lost 0 bases, with 10 bases spanning the gap. Germline V lookup: CDR1 MNHEY, CDR2 SVGAGI. The CDR3 spells CASSSGDRSYNEQFF. Here the CDR3 DNA reads TGTGCCAGCAGTTCAGGGGACCGCTCCTACAATGAGCAGTTCTTC.

For this clonotype: Its ends do not fully match the called genes, so a read error is possible. CDR3: CASSFIVWGVVQPQHF. CDR3 DNA: TGTGCCAGTAGTTTTATTGTGTGGGGGGTGGTTCAGCCCCAGCATTTT. This sequence joins TRBV12-3 or TRBV12-4 and TRBJ1-5; tentative D call: TRBD1 (5 bases). The CDR3 consists of 16 residues.

The J gene is TRBJ2-3, the V gene TRBV5-1; 9 bases align to TRBD2. The CDR3 has 17 residues. With 4 bases clipped from V and 5 bases from J, the junction kept 14 bases outside the gene matches. The germline CDR1 and CDR2 sequences are SGHRS and YFSETQ. The CDR3 region is CASSRRQAGGVLDTQYF. DNA for the CDR3: TGCGCCAGCAGCCGCCGTCAAGCGGGAGGAGTTTTAGATACGCAGTATTTT.

In the case of this clonotype: One junction end disagrees with the germline gene, perhaps due to a read error. The chain employs TRBV30 and TRBJ1-2; the D is unclear. Germline CDR1 and CDR2: GTSNPN and SVGIG (reference sequence). The CDR3 length is 14 residues. CDR3 amino acids: CAGSVRLQDQDYTF. For the CDR3, the DNA is TGTGCCGGGAGTGTACGCCTTCAAGATCAGGATTACACCTTC.

This clonotype appeared a few times. V usage is TRBV7-3 and J usage is TRBJ1-6; no firm D call. This CDR3 has 12 amino acids. V lost 4 bases and J 7 bases, leaving 5 bases between the germline ends. Per germline, CDR1 SGHTA and CDR2 FQGTGA. This CDR3 is CASSSSNSPLHF. The CDR3 nucleotides are TGTGCCAGCAGCTCTTCAAATTCACCCCTCCACTTT.

The genes are TRBV29-1 and TRBJ2-5; a possible D gene is TRBD2 (6 bases). The V gene's germline CDR1 is SQVTM and CDR2 ANQGSEA. Trimming removed 7 bases at V and 2 bases at J, with 17 bases between. The length of the CDR3 is 14 residues. The DNA for the CDR3 is TGCAGCGCCTGGGGGGTAGTAGGGCAAGAGACCCAGTACTTC. Translation: CSAWGVVGQETQYF.

This clonotype was found once. The V and J genes are TRBV5-1 and TRBJ2-3, with 9 bases fitting TRBD1. The CDR3 runs 17 residues. The germline V gene has CDR1 SGHRS and CDR2 YFSETQ. V shed 2 bases and J 1 base; nucleotides not matched to a gene: 8. CDR3 region: CASSFPGQGRRTDTQYF. The CDR3 bases are TGCGCCAGCAGCTTCCCGGGACAGGGCCGCCGCACAGATACGCAGTATTTT.

The CDR3 sequence is CASSFRTTLSPNYGYTF. In DNA, the CDR3 is TGTGCCAGCAGTTTCCGGACAACTCTCTCCCCTAACTATGGCTACACCTTC. V gene TRBV27 combines with J gene TRBJ1-2; tentative D call: TRBD1 (5 bases). The germline gives CDR1 MNHEY, CDR2 SMNVEV (reference sequence). Trimming removed 3 bases from V and 0 bases from J, with 17 bases in between. CDR3 length: 17 residues.

This clonotype has only a few counts. The CDR3 DNA sequence: TGTGCCAGCAGCTTGACAGGGCAGAACACTGAAGCTTTCTTT. This translates into CASSLTGQNTEAFF. This chain uses TRBV5-5 with TRBJ1-1; possibly TRBD1 for D (6 bases). CDR1 SGHKS and CDR2 YYEKEE come from the germline V gene (reference sequence). Trimming removed 1 base at V and 1 base at J, with 8 bases between. The CDR3 is made up of 14 amino acids.

The sample holds a few counts of this clonotype. As DNA, the CDR3 is TGTGCCTGGAGTGTCCGGGAGGCTAGCGGGAGGTCTGGGATCTACGAGCAGTACTTC. Encoded protein: CAWSVREASGRSGIYEQYF. The gene calls are TRBV30 and TRBJ2-7; 11 nucleotides agree with TRBD2. The junction had 16 bases not matched to a gene; V was cut back by 0 bases and J by 3 bases. The CDR3 is 19 amino acids. The germline V gene has CDR1 GTSNPN and CDR2 SVGIG (reference sequence).

This clonotype was seen only a few times. The chain combines TRBV5-1 with TRBJ1-2; maybe TRBD1 (6 bases). Germline CDR1 and CDR2: SGHRS and YFSETQ. The CDR3 length is 16 residues. Trimming shortened V by 5 bases and J by 4 bases, and 21 bases separated the two germline ends. This chain's CDR3 is CASSSEQSGVVYGYTF. The CDR3 nucleotides are TGCGCCAGCAGTTCGGAACAGTCAGGGGTTGTCTATGGCTACACCTTC. Looking up the rest from reference TRBV5-1 and TRBJ1-2 gives the full variable domain: KAGVTQTPRYLIKTRGQQVTLSCSPISGHRSVSWYQQTPGQGLQFLFEYFSETQRNKGNFPGRFSGRQFSNSRSEMNVSTLELGDSALYLCASSSEQSGVVYGYTFGSGTRLTVV.

V is TRBV6-2 or TRBV6-3 and J is TRBJ2-3; D is ambiguous. Trimming removed 2 bases from V and 2 bases from J, with 11 bases in between. Germline values: CDR1 MNHEY, CDR2 SVGEGT. The CDR3 length is 15 residues. CDR3 amino acids: CASSYEAKVTDTQYF. The CDR3 region has the DNA TGTGCCAGCAGTTACGAGGCCAAGGTCACAGATACGCAGTATTTT.

This rearrangement joins TRBV20-1 to TRBJ1-1; tentative D call: TRBD1 (6 bases). Trimming removed 3 bases at V and 3 bases at J, with 14 bases between. The CDR3 runs to 14 residues. CDR1 is DFQATT, CDR2 SNEGSKA, per germline (reference sequence). CDR3 region: CSARPGGKDTEAFF. The CDR3 DNA follows: TGCAGTGCTAGGCCCGGGGGCAAGGACACTGAAGCTTTCTTT.

The V call is TRBV6-1, the J call TRBJ1-1; the D gene is possibly TRBD1 (6 bases). Trimming removed 6 bases from V and 2 bases from J, with 13 bases in between. The CDR3 loop spans 14 amino acids. Germline CDR1 is MNHNS and CDR2 is SASEGT. The CDR3 DNA is TGTGCCAGCAGCCTGACGGACAGAAACACTGAAGCTTTCTTT. It is translated as CASSLTDRNTEAFF.

The chain is built from TRBV4-1 and TRBJ2-1, with 9 bases matching TRBD2. V shed 4 bases, J shed 2 bases, and the junction held 9 bases outside the gene matches. In germline, CDR1 is MGHRA, CDR2 YSYEKL. This CDR3 has 17 amino acids. The CDR3 DNA sequence: TGCGCCAGCAGCCCCGATGGGGCGGGAGGGCCCTACAATGAGCAGTTCTTC. This gives the protein CASSPDGAGGPYNEQFF.

The chain uses TRBV2 and TRBJ2-6; either TRBD1 or TRBD2 may fit D (5 bases each). The CDR3 is 19 amino acids. Germline CDR1 SNHLY, CDR2 FYNNEI. Deletions cut 4 bases from V and 1 base from J, with 20 bases between. CDR3 nucleotides: TGTGCCAGCAGTGCCGGGACCGGTGGAGGTTATTCTGGGGCCAACGTCCTGACTTTC. Translating it yields CASSAGTGGGYSGANVLTF.

This clonotype was seen once. The genes are TRBV20-1 and TRBJ2-3; D is undetermined. Trimming cost V 6 bases and J 5 bases, with 9 bases left between them. Per germline, CDR1 DFQATT and CDR2 SNEGSKA (reference sequence). CDR3 length equals 11 residues. CDR3 region: CSATWGDTQYF. CDR3 DNA sequence: TGCAGTGCAACCTGGGGAGATACGCAGTATTTT.

The chain has TRBV4-1 and TRBJ2-4; TRBD2 agrees at 10 bases. Germline CDR1 and CDR2: MGHRA and YSYEKL. The CDR3 length is 14 residues. The V segment lost 3 bases and the J segment 8 bases; nucleotides outside the gene matches: 4. DNA for the CDR3: TGCGCCAGCAGCCAGAAGCGGGAGGGAGACATTCAGTACTTC. Protein: CASSQKREGDIQYF.

The chain joins TRBV29-1 to TRBJ1-2; 8 bases are shared with TRBD1. The V and J ends lost 6 bases and 6 bases, in that order; junction bases with no gene match: 6. In germline, CDR1 is SQVTM, CDR2 ANQGSEA. CDR3 length equals 12 residues. The CDR3 nucleotides are TGCAGCGTGCGGACAGGGTCGGATGGCTACACCTTC. As protein: CSVRTGSDGYTF.

The genes are TRBV5-1 and TRBJ2-7; D is unresolved. CDR1 is SGHRS and CDR2 is YFSETQ in the germline V gene. The CDR3 totals 17 residues. Trimming left V 0 bases short and J 6 bases short, with 22 bases between. This chain's CDR3 is CASSLATSDLPRAEQYF. As DNA, the CDR3 is TGCGCCAGCAGCTTGGCGACCTCAGACCTACCCCGGGCCGAGCAGTACTTC.

CDR3 DNA: TGTGCCAGCAGTTCGCCCGGGACAGGGACGCGGTATGGCTACACCTTC. Protein sequence: CASSSPGTGTRYGYTF. The rearrangement links TRBV6-6 to TRBJ1-2; 9 bases line up with TRBD1. The CDR3 has 16 amino acids. Trimming took 4 bases from V and 5 from J; bases not matched to a gene: 11. Germline V gives CDR1 MNHNY, CDR2 SVGAGI (reference sequence).